These 18 T cell receptor beta chains were all obtained from the same sample, sequenced in a study of post-analysis software for immune sequencing data (dated by TCRdb to between 2015 and 2016). Study-level results and caveats: Patients showed significantly higher frequencies than controls for a few TRBV segments, among them TRBV5-6, TRBV5-1 and TRBV20-1.

The receptor library was made with PCR. Sequenced using an Illumina HiSeq 2500. To reduce PCR and sequencing biases, unique molecular identifiers were incorporated into the TCR beta cDNA libraries. TCRdb cleaned the public reads at Q25 with fastp, built clones with MiXCR and kept in-frame beta chains. CDR3 protein sequences are deduplicated, and each keeps its most common genes and DNA. This sample is represented by around 400,000 distinct CDR3 sequences; approximately 39% of them were singletons. Jointly, the top ten make up roughly 8.2% of the sample. For these TCRs, the target antigens are not known. The sample taken for sequencing was blood. The source of these receptors is a girl aged 2 to 10 with multiple sclerosis.

The genes are TRBV28 and TRBJ2-3; D perhaps matches TRBD1 (5 bases). Trimming shortened V by 3 bases and J by 0 bases, and 7 bases separated the two germline ends. The CDR3 consists of 14 residues. Germline V gives CDR1 MDHEN, CDR2 SYDVKM. The CDR3 loop reads CASSFTGSTDTQYF. Here the CDR3 DNA reads TGTGCCAGCAGTTTCACAGGTAGCACAGATACGCAGTATTTT.

In this sample, this clonotype turned up a few times. This chain connects TRBV7-9 to TRBJ2-1; 7 nucleotides agree with TRBD2. V lost 3 bases to trimming and J lost 4 bases; unmatched junction nucleotides: 3. CDR3 size: 14 residues. Germline lookup yields CDR1 SEHNR and CDR2 FQNEAQ (reference sequence). This chain's CDR3 is CASSLSGDYNEQFF. CDR3 sequence (DNA): TGTGCCAGCAGCTTGAGCGGGGATTACAATGAGCAGTTCTTC.

This clonotype was detected a few times. The rearrangement uses TRBV4-3 and TRBJ2-7; 11 positions agree with TRBD1. Trimming at V came to 0 bases and at J to 3 bases, leaving 1 base not matched to a gene. Germline-derived CDR1 and CDR2 are LGHNA and YSLEER. The CDR3 sequence is 15 residues long. CDR3: CASSQEGTGGYEQYF. CDR3 DNA: TGCGCCAGCAGCCAAGAGGGGACAGGGGGCTACGAGCAGTACTTC.

V gene TRBV7-2 combines with J gene TRBJ2-1; D remains unclear. Trimming shortened V by 3 bases and J by 3 bases, and 12 bases separated the two germline ends. The CDR3 length is 15 residues. Germline CDR1 reads SGHTA; CDR2 reads FQGNSA. The CDR3 is CASSFYRTHYNEQFF. In DNA form, the CDR3 reads TGTGCCAGCAGCTTCTATCGGACGCACTACAATGAGCAGTTCTTC. Full variable domain (remainder filled in from reference TRBV7-2 and TRBJ2-1): GAGVSQSPSNKVTEKGKDVELRCDPISGHTALYWYRQSLGQGLEFLIYFQGNSAPDKSGLPSDRFSAERTGGSVSTLTIQRTQQEDSAVYLCASSFYRTHYNEQFFGPGTRLTVL.

V and J are TRBV28 and TRBJ1-5; D might be TRBD1 (5 bases). The V end was cut by 6 bases, the J end by 5 bases, with 14 bases between. The CDR3 spans 14 residues. Per the germline V gene, CDR1 is MDHEN and CDR2 is SYDVKM. CDR3 bases: TGTGCCAGCAGACCAGGGAGCGGGTATCAGCCCCAGCATTTT. Its protein product is CASRPGSGYQPQHF.

The chain couples TRBV29-1 to TRBJ1-1; D perhaps matches TRBD1 (5 bases). CDR3 length: 15 residues. The germline gives CDR1 SQVTM, CDR2 ANQGSEA. V lost 5 bases and J lost 10, with 26 bases in between. The CDR3 DNA reads TGCAGCGTTCCTGGCGAAAAAAGCGGGACGATATCAGCTTTCTTT. Translating it yields CSVPGEKSGTISAFF.

In its sample, this clonotype was seen a few times. The chain combines TRBV29-1 with TRBJ2-1, with D tentatively TRBD1 (6 bases). The V end lost 0 bases, the J end lost 7 bases, and 13 bases lay between the germline ends. Germline V gene data show CDR1 as SQVTM and CDR2 as ANQGSEA. The CDR3 sequence is 14 residues long. The CDR3 bases are TGCAGCGTTGAAGATCCTGCAGGGGCAAATGAGCAGTTCTTC. It specifies CSVEDPAGANEQFF.

This clonotype was picked up one time. The CDR3 DNA is TGTGCCACCAGCAGTCCGGGACTAGCGGGAAGCTCCTACGAGCAGTACTTC. It is translated as CATSSPGLAGSSYEQYF. This sequence joins TRBV15 and TRBJ2-7; 13 positions match TRBD2. This CDR3 comprises 17 residues. Losses at the gene ends were 3 bases for V and 0 bases for J; bases not matched to a gene: 5. Germline V gene data show CDR1 as LNHNV and CDR2 as YYDKDF (reference sequence).

The CDR3, as DNA: TGTGCCAGCGGGTTAGGGGCCTCCTACAATGAGCAGTTCTTC. Translation gives CASGLGASYNEQFF. The chain recombines TRBV9 with TRBJ2-1, with a weak D call TRBD1 (5 bases). V dropped 7 bases and J dropped 0 bases, with 11 bases sitting between them. CDR1 SGDLS and CDR2 YYNGEE come from the germline V gene. The CDR3 has 14 amino acids. The full variable domain, completed using reference TRBV9 and TRBJ2-1, is DSGVTQTPKHLITATGQRVTLRCSPRSGDLSVYWYQQSLDQGLQFLIQYYNGEERAKGNILERFSAQQFPDLHSELNLSSLELGDSALYFCASGLGASYNEQFFGPGTRLTVL.

This clonotype has just a few counts. The chain uses TRBV29-1 and TRBJ2-3; D is undetermined. The germline V and J ends were trimmed by 3 bases and 5 bases, with 9 bases remaining between them. CDR3 size: 12 residues. Looked up from germline, CDR1 is SQVTM and CDR2 is ANQGSEA. The CDR3, as DNA: TGCAGCGTTGAGTCGGCTAGAGATACGCAGTATTTT. Amino acid sequence: CSVESARDTQYF.

To note about this clonotype: At one boundary the junction diverges from the germline segment, which might be a read error. V and J are TRBV20-1 and TRBJ2-1; 13 bases match TRBD2. The CDR3 is 16 amino acids. The V gene's germline CDR1 is DFQATT and CDR2 SNEGSKA (reference sequence). The CDR3 sequence is CSARTSGGPSYNGQFF. DNA for the CDR3: TGCAGTGCTAGGACTAGCGGGGGGCCATCCTACAATGGGCAGTTCTTC.

The chain couples TRBV3-1 to TRBJ1-4; the match to TRBD1 covers 10 bases. V shed 6 bases, J shed 3 bases, and the junction held 13 bases outside the gene matches. The CDR3 loop spans 18 amino acids. Per the germline V gene, CDR1 is LGHDT and CDR2 is YNNKEL (reference sequence). The CDR3 protein is CASSRRPGTGVSNEKLFF. The CDR3 DNA reads TGTGCCAGCAGTCGTCGACCCGGGACAGGGGTTTCTAATGAAAAACTGTTTTTT.

The chain is built from TRBV20-1 and TRBJ1-1; D is unresolved. The germline gives CDR1 DFQATT, CDR2 SNEGSKA (reference sequence). The CDR3 spans 12 residues. Trimming cost V 2 bases and J 4 bases, with 8 bases left between them. The CDR3 coding sequence is TGCAGTGCTAGAAGGACCCTCACTGAAGCTTTCTTT. Translation gives CSARRTLTEAFF.

V is TRBV10-3 and J is TRBJ2-3; 7 nucleotides align to TRBD1. Germline V gene sequence: CDR1 ENHRY, CDR2 SYGVKD. V gave up 2 bases and J gave up 4 bases; unmatched junction bases: 9. This CDR3 region has 16 residues. The CDR3 loop reads CAISEIGQVNADTQYF. The CDR3 DNA follows: TGTGCCATCAGTGAGATAGGACAGGTGAATGCAGATACGCAGTATTTT.

The chain is built from TRBV20-1 and TRBJ2-7; D not resolved. Germline V gives CDR1 DFQATT, CDR2 SNEGSKA (reference sequence). With 0 bases removed from V and 7 bases from J, the gap between germline ends came to 10 bases. The CDR3 runs 12 residues. CDR3: CSAREPPREQYF. The CDR3 nucleotides read TGCAGTGCTAGAGAGCCCCCTAGGGAGCAGTACTTC.

The rearrangement links TRBV15 to TRBJ2-3, with TRBD2 identical over 13 bases. Germline V gene sequence: CDR1 LNHNV, CDR2 YYDKDF (reference sequence). The V gene end was trimmed by 3 bases and the J gene end by 4 bases; junction bases not matched to a gene: 10. This CDR3 comprises 18 residues. CDR3 coding DNA: TGTGCCACCAGCAGTCATACTAGCGGGAGGGCCCCCTCAGATACGCAGTATTTT. This sequence encodes CATSSHTSGRAPSDTQYF.

The chain uses TRBV7-3 and TRBJ1-1; D is unclear. This CDR3 is built from 14 residues. Looked up from germline, CDR1 is SGHTA and CDR2 is FQGTGA. The V gene lost 5 bases and the J gene lost 2 bases, with 12 bases spanning the gap. The CDR3 sequence is CASSPRPRNTEAFF. The CDR3 DNA sequence: TGTGCCAGCAGCCCTAGGCCGCGAAACACTGAAGCTTTCTTT.

This clonotype was recorded a few times. Being one base from a much bigger clone, this may be a read error. V is TRBV10-3 and J is TRBJ2-7; the D gene is possibly TRBD1 (6 bases). The CDR3 totals 14 residues. CDR1 ENHRY and CDR2 SYGVKD come from the germline V gene. For the CDR3, the DNA is TGTGCCGTCAGTGATAGGGGGTCCCGCTACGAGCAGTACTTC. This encodes CAVSDRGSRYEQYF.